A selection of T cell receptor beta chains follows, all from one sample in a study of T cells in Graves' hyperthyroidism and ophthalmopathy. TCRdb reanalysed the multiplex PCR reads using MiXCR and keeps one entry per CDR3 protein. The data show 500,000 to 550,000 distinct CDR3 sequences, nearly 20% seen once. The sample comprised blood. These receptors all come from a man in his forties or fifties with Graves' ophthalmopathy. CDR3s include the opening cysteine and the closing phenylalanine or tryptophan. The order of the fields is J gene, D gene, clone size, V gene, CDR3 DNA, CDR3 protein. The D gene is left open where the match is weak. Clone size, where shown, is once, few, many, or a class for clones that have expanded.

>TRBJ1-2|NA|few|TRBV28
TGTGCCAGCAGTCCTCCGGTGGGCCTCTATGGCTACACCTTC
CASSPPVGLYGYTF
>TRBJ2-3|TRBD2|many|TRBV20-1
TGCAGTGCTAGGCGACTAGCGGTCACAGATACGCAGTATTTT
CSARRLAVTDTQYF
>TRBJ2-2|NA|NA|TRBV4-2
TGTGCCAGCAGCCAAGATCTGAACACCGGGGAGCTGTTTTTT
CASSQDLNTGELFF
>TRBJ1-5|TRBD1|NA|TRBV15
TGTGCCACCAGCGGAGAAATCCACAGGGGAAGCAATCAGCCCCAGCATTTT
CATSGEIHRGSNQPQHF
>TRBJ2-5|TRBD2|NA|TRBV5-1
TGCGCCAGCAGAACCCAGCGGGGGCCCCAAGAGACCCAGTACTTC
CASRTQRGPQETQYF
>TRBJ1-2|NA|few|TRBV28
TGTGCCAGCAGTTTACCCACTTCAGGGCGCTATGGCTACACCTTC
CASSLPTSGRYGYTF
>TRBJ2-2|TRBD1|NA|TRBV6-2/TRBV6-3
TGTGCCAGCAGGCGTACGGGACAGGAAACCGGGGAGCTGTTTTTT
CASRRTGQETGELFF
>TRBJ2-7|NA|many|TRBV7-9
TGTGCCAGCAGCTTAACGGTGGCCTCCTACGAGCAGTACTTC
CASSLTVASYEQYF
>TRBJ1-2|NA|many|TRBV12-3/TRBV12-4
TGTGCCAGCAGTTACCCCCCGGGGGCCCCGGGGGGCTACACCTTC
CASSYPPGAPGGYTF
>TRBJ2-7|TRBD2|few|TRBV13
TGTGCCAGCAGCTTCCCGGGGGGAGCTAGCGGCTACGAGCAGTACTTC
CASSFPGGASGYEQYF
>TRBJ1-5|NA|many|TRBV2
TGTGCCAGCAGTGACGGTGTATACCAGCCCCAGCATTTT
CASSDGVYQPQHF
>TRBJ2-7|NA|NA|TRBV14
TGTGCCAGCAGCCAAGTGAATCCATCGAATGAGCAGTACTTC
CASSQVNPSNEQYF
>TRBJ2-7|NA|few|TRBV10-3
TGTGCCATCAGTGGGGGGCTAGGACTGAGCGAACTACCACTCTACGAGCAGTACTTC
CAISGGLGLSELPLYEQYF
>TRBJ2-7|TRBD2|NA|TRBV11-1
TGTGCCAGCAGTGCCGGGACTAGCGCGTACGAGCAGTACTTC
CASSAGTSAYEQYF
>TRBJ2-3|TRBD2|many|TRBV7-6
TGTGCCAGCAGCTTAGGACTAGCGCTCACAGATACGCAGTATTTT
CASSLGLALTDTQYF
>TRBJ1-2|NA|NA|TRBV10-3
TGTGCCATCAGTCAGGAGGACCGGGGCTATGGCTACACCTTC
CAISQEDRGYGYTF
>TRBJ2-1|NA|NA|TRBV12-3/TRBV12-4
TGTGCCAGCAGCCGAGAGACAGGACAAGCCTACAATGAGCAGTTCTTC
CASSRETGQAYNEQFF
>TRBJ1-5|NA|few|TRBV7-9
TGTGCCAGCAGCCCGGTGGGGGGGAATCAGCCCCAGCATTTT
CASSPVGGNQPQHF
>TRBJ2-3|TRBD2|few|TRBV29-1
TGCAGCGTTGGAAATTGGCTAGCGGGCACAGATACGCAGTATTTT
CSVGNWLAGTDTQYF
>TRBJ2-7|TRBD1|many|TRBV2
TGTGCCAGCAGGCTAGACAGGGCTAGCTCCTACGAGCAGTACTTC
CASRLDRASSYEQYF
>TRBJ2-2|NA|NA|TRBV11-2
TGTGCCAGCAGCTGGAACCCATTGGGCGGGGAGCTGTTTTTT
CASSWNPLGGELFF
>TRBJ2-1|TRBD2|NA|TRBV6-2/TRBV6-3
TGTGCCACCAGAGGGACTAGCGGGAGAGGGCATGAGCAGTTCTTC
CATRGTSGRGHEQFF
>TRBJ1-1|NA|NA|TRBV19
TGTGCCAGTACCCCCCAGAGGGGCGAGGGGACTGAAGCTTTCTTT
CASTPQRGEGTEAFF
>TRBJ2-7|NA|many|TRBV2
TGTGCCAGCTTGGACTTTTCCGAGCAGTACTTC
CASLDFSEQYF
>TRBJ1-1|TRBD1|NA|TRBV9
TGTGCCAGCGCCCTAACAGGGGACACTGAAGCTTTCTTT
CASALTGDTEAFF
>TRBJ1-3|NA|NA|TRBV27
TGTGCCAGCAGGGGTACTGGAAACACCATATATTTT
CASRGTGNTIYF
>TRBJ2-1|NA|many|TRBV28
TGTGCCACCTCAGAGGTTGGGGGAAGTGATGAGCAGTTCTTC
CATSEVGGSDEQFF
>TRBJ2-2|NA|NA|TRBV4-2
TGTGCCAGCAGCCAAGATCAAGGGATCGGGGAGCTGTTTTTT
CASSQDQGIGELFF
>TRBJ1-2|TRBD1|many|TRBV7-9
TGTGCCAGCAGCTTAGGGGAGGGGGCGCGAGCTAACTATGGCTACACCTTC
CASSLGEGARANYGYTF
>TRBJ2-7|NA|many|TRBV28
TGTGCCAGCAGTTTACGGTGGGTTCCCTACGAGCAGTACTTC
CASSLRWVPYEQYF
>TRBJ2-7|NA|NA|TRBV28
TGTGCCAGCACCCTTTTGCCCAAGGGAGGCGAGCAGTACTTC
CASTLLPKGGEQYF
>TRBJ1-1|TRBD1|few|TRBV6-1
TGTGCCAGCAACGAAAGACAGGGCTCAGGTAGGACTGAAGCTTTCTTT
CASNERQGSGRTEAFF
>TRBJ1-2|TRBD1|few|TRBV5-1
TGCGCCAGCAGCTCCCGGACAGGGGTCGACTATGGCTACACCTTC
CASSSRTGVDYGYTF
>TRBJ2-7|NA|NA|TRBV5-1
TGCGCCAGCAGCTTTTCTAGTGACGAGCAGTACTTC
CASSFSSDEQYF
>TRBJ1-6|NA|few|TRBV20-1
TGCAGTGCTATTGGGGTGCCCTCCTATAATTCACCCCTCCACTTT
CSAIGVPSYNSPLHF
>TRBJ1-2|NA|many|TRBV2
TGTGCCAGCAGTGCGGGGCAGGGGTACACATATGGCTACACCTTC
CASSAGQGYTYGYTF
>TRBJ2-5|NA|few|TRBV3-1
TGTGCCAGCAGCCCCGGACCACAACAAGAGACCCAGTACTTC
CASSPGPQQETQYF
>TRBJ2-7|TRBD1|NA|TRBV12-5
TGTGCTAGTGCCCTAGACAGGGTATTGTACGAGCAGTACTTC
CASALDRVLYEQYF
>TRBJ2-7|TRBD2|many|TRBV2
TGTGCCAGCAGACTAGCGGGAGAGAACTACGAGCAGTACTTC
CASRLAGENYEQYF
>TRBJ1-6|TRBD1|NA|TRBV6-4
TGCGCCAGCACCGATCCGGGACAGGCAAATTCACCCCTCCACTTT
CASTDPGQANSPLHF
>TRBJ1-5|TRBD1|NA|TRBV19
TGTGCCAGTAGTGGAACAGGGGGCCCAAATCAGCCCCAGCATTTT
CASSGTGGPNQPQHF
>TRBJ2-2|NA|NA|TRBV20-1
TGCAGTGTAATGACCCCATCCACCGGGGAGCTGTTTTTT
CSVMTPSTGELFF
>TRBJ1-2|NA|many|TRBV18
TGTGCCAGCTCACCACTCAAGGGTATCGATGGCTACACCTTC
CASSPLKGIDGYTF
>TRBJ2-3|NA|NA|TRBV2
TGTGCCAGCAGTGTGGGCTTGGGACGCTCGAATCTCGGCACAGATACGCAGTATTTT
CASSVGLGRSNLGTDTQYF
>TRBJ1-5|TRBD1|NA|TRBV6-1
TGTGCCAGCAGTGAGGACAGGGGGTCCAATCAGCCCCAGCATTTT
CASSEDRGSNQPQHF
>TRBJ2-7|TRBD2|many|TRBV12-3/TRBV12-4
TGTGCCAGCAGTTTACCTCAACTAGCGGGAGTTTCCTACGAGCAGTACTTC
CASSLPQLAGVSYEQYF
>TRBJ2-4|NA|NA|TRBV3-2
TGTGCCAGCAGCCAAGAGGCGGGGAAACTCGTAGCCAAAAACATTCAGTACTTC
CASSQEAGKLVAKNIQYF
>TRBJ1-4|NA|NA|TRBV4-1
TGCGCCAGCAGCCCTCAAGGGGCGGCGGGAGCTAATGAAAAACTGTTTTTT
CASSPQGAAGANEKLFF
>TRBJ2-7|TRBD2|few|TRBV20-1
TGCAGTGCTGAGGGGCGGGGGGGCCCCAACGAGCAGTACTTC
CSAEGRGGPNEQYF
>TRBJ2-1|TRBD2|few|TRBV20-1
TGCAGTGCTAGGACTAGCGGGGGGAGTAGTGAGCAGTTCTTC
CSARTSGGSSEQFF
>TRBJ1-5|NA|NA|TRBV6-2/TRBV6-3
TGTGCCAGCAGTTACCCACCGTCTGGACAGACACATAGGGTGAATCAGCCCCAGCATTTT
CASSYPPSGQTHRVNQPQHF
>TRBJ2-7|TRBD1|NA|TRBV11-2
TGTGCCAGCAGCCCCGACAGGGTAGCGGAGCAGTACTTC
CASSPDRVAEQYF
>TRBJ2-1|TRBD1|many|TRBV11-1
TGTGCCAGCAGCCGCGGCCGGGACAGGGGATGGGGCGAGCAGTTCTTC
CASSRGRDRGWGEQFF
>TRBJ2-7|TRBD2|many|TRBV28
TGTGCCAGCAGTTTACCCACGGGAGGCCACTCCTACGAGCAGTACTTC
CASSLPTGGHSYEQYF